A selection of T cell receptor beta chains follows, all from one sample in a study of Ad26.COV2.S vaccination and SARS-CoV-2 variants. Some clones are missing from TCRdb's copy, which holds only in-frame ones; the method was immunoSEQ multiplex PCR. The sample yields fewer than 500,000 clones, 80% to 95% seen once. The specimen was peripheral blood, collected in a trial of Ad26.COV2.S vaccine versus placebo. These receptor sequences come from a person aged 18 to 59 who received the Ad26.COV2.S COVID-19 vaccine or a placebo. The CDR3 runs from the conserved cysteine through the conserved F or W. The order of the fields is D gene, V gene, clone size, J gene, CDR3 DNA, CDR3 protein. D genes are given only for firm matches. A clone size is listed for some rows: how often the clone was seen (once, few, many), or a class if it is expanded.

TRBD1	TRBV28	.	TRBJ1-4	TGTGCCAGCGACAGGGCAACTAATGAAAAACTGTTTTTT	CASDRATNEKLFF
.	TRBV11-2	once	TRBJ2-7	TGTGCCAGCAGCTTAACAGTGAATGGGGGGACCCAAGTCTACGAGCAGTACTTC	CASSLTVNGGTQVYEQYF
TRBD1	TRBV6-6	.	TRBJ2-7	TGTGCCAGCAGTTACGCTGACAGGGCGGATCCGTACTTC	CASSYADRADPYF
.	TRBV5-1	.	TRBJ2-3	TGCGCCAGCAGTTTTCCTGGCACAGATACGCAGTATTTT	CASSFPGTDTQYF
.	TRBV19	.	TRBJ1-5	TGTGCCAGTAGTCTAATGGGGGGCAGGGTGAATCAGCCCCAGCATTTT	CASSLMGGRVNQPQHF
.	TRBV12-3/TRBV12-4	.	TRBJ2-2	TGTGCCAGCAGCAAAAAGGAGGCCGGGGAGCTGTTTTTT	CASSKKEAGELFF
.	TRBV30	.	TRBJ2-3	TGTGCCTCGACCGGGCAGGGCGGCGATACGCAGTATTTT	CASTGQGGDTQYF
TRBD1	TRBV2	once	TRBJ1-5	TGTGCCAGCAGCGCCTCAGACAGGGGAGTCTATCAGCCCCAGCATTTT	CASSASDRGVYQPQHF
.	TRBV5-5	.	TRBJ2-7	TGTGCCAGCAGCTTGTACGGAGGGTACGAGCAGTACTTC	CASSLYGGYEQYF
TRBD2	TRBV7-9	.	TRBJ2-5	TGTGCCAGCAGCAAGGGACTAGCCAAAGAGACCCAGTACTTC	CASSKGLAKETQYF
TRBD1	TRBV29-1	once	TRBJ1-3	TGCAGCGTTGATGGGGGACAGGGGACCTCTGGAAACACCATATATTTT	CSVDGGQGTSGNTIYF
.	TRBV7-9	.	TRBJ2-1	TGTGCCAGCATCCCCTCCGGGACACCGGCGTACAATGAGCAGTTCTTC	CASIPSGTPAYNEQFF
.	TRBV27	.	TRBJ2-7	TGTGCCAGCAGTTTAAGGGGAAAACCCTACGAGCAGTACTTC	CASSLRGKPYEQYF
.	TRBV7-8	.	TRBJ2-1	TGTGCCAGCAGCCCTCTCAGTCCCGAGCAGTTCTTC	CASSPLSPEQFF